These T cell receptor beta chains were read from a single sample in a study of blood T cell repertoires in COVID-19. Only in-frame clones appear in the TCRdb table, and some are missing; sequencing was by immunoSEQ multiplex PCR. The sample gives 110,000 or so clones, 85% to 90% of which show up once; approximately 2% is in the top ten. Sequencing was carried out using peripheral blood. Receptor source: a woman between 45 and 65 years old with acute or convalescent COVID-19. Each CDR3 is given with its conserved first and last residue. A D gene is named only where the DNA matches it firmly. Rows may omit the clone size; those that give it use once, few, many or a size class.

D,J,V,size,CDR3,DNA
.,TRBJ1-3,TRBV25-1,.,CASSAGVYGNTIYF,TGTGCCAGCAGTGCAGGCGTTTATGGAAACACCATATATTTT
.,TRBJ1-4,TRBV12-5,.,CASGPRDEKLFF,TGTGCTAGTGGCCCGCGGGATGAAAAACTGTTTTTT
.,TRBJ1-6,TRBV3-1/TRBV3-2,.,CASSQDHGRGISPLHF,TGTGCCAGCAGCCAAGATCATGGCAGGGGAATATCACCCCTCCACTTT
TRBD1,TRBJ1-6,TRBV28,.,CASSPGTGVSPLHF,TGTGCCAGCAGTCCCGGGACAGGGGTTTCACCCCTCCACTTT
TRBD2,TRBJ2-3,TRBV13,.,CASSSDGSGTSGGVWADTQYF,TGTGCCAGCAGCTCGGACGGGTCCGGGACTAGCGGGGGGGTTTGGGCAGATACGCAGTATTTT
TRBD2,TRBJ2-1,TRBV4-1,.,CASSQGRPTSGTDNEQFF,TGCGCCAGCAGCCAAGGACGACCTACTAGCGGGACTGACAATGAGCAGTTCTTC
TRBD1,TRBJ1-2,TRBV28,.,CASSIYPTGGVYGYTF,TGTGCCAGCAGCATTTACCCGACAGGGGGGGTCTATGGCTACACCTTC
.,TRBJ2-7,TRBV30,.,CAWSPKWAKQYF,TGTGCCTGGAGTCCGAAGTGGGCCAAGCAGTACTTC
.,TRBJ1-5,TRBV27,.,CASSYSGNQPQHF,TGTGCCAGCAGTTACTCAGGGAATCAGCCCCAGCATTTT
.,TRBJ1-6,TRBV15,few,CATSRDYGGFNNSPLHF,TGTGCCACCAGCAGAGATTATGGGGGGTTTAATAATTCACCCCTCCACTTT
TRBD2,TRBJ2-7,TRBV5-4,.,CASSWELAGGISSYEQYF,TGTGCCAGCAGCTGGGAACTAGCGGGGGGGATCAGCTCCTACGAGCAGTACTTC
TRBD2,TRBJ2-7,TRBV7-9,.,CASSLAQTSGRNSYEQYF,TGTGCCAGCAGCTTAGCGCAGACTAGCGGGCGGAACTCCTACGAGCAGTACTTC
.,TRBJ2-1,TRBV7-2,once,CASSLVGGLASYNEQFF,TGTGCCAGCAGCTTAGTGGGGGGATTAGCTTCCTACAATGAGCAGTTCTTC
.,TRBJ1-1,TRBV7-6,.,CASSLRLPGGTGTEAFF,TGTGCCAGCAGCTTACGTCTCCCTGGAGGGACGGGCACTGAAGCTTTCTTT
.,TRBJ1-2,TRBV12-3/TRBV12-4,.,CASSHKTDGYTF,TGTGCCAGCAGCCACAAGACTGATGGCTACACCTTC
.,TRBJ1-2,TRBV7-9,.,CASSPQAGAFNYGYTF,TGTGCCAGCAGCCCCCAGGCAGGGGCTTTTAACTATGGCTACACCTTC
TRBD1,TRBJ2-2,TRBV29-1,.,CSPGQITGELFF,TGCAGCCCGGGACAGATCACCGGGGAGCTGTTTTTT
.,TRBJ1-2,TRBV5-6,.,CASSLWSSLNYGYTF,TGTGCCAGCAGCCTATGGAGCAGTTTAAACTATGGCTACACCTTC
.,TRBJ1-2,TRBV3-1/TRBV3-2,.,CASSQDQAPANYGYTF,TGTGCCAGCAGCCAAGATCAGGCTCCCGCTAACTATGGCTACACCTTC
.,TRBJ2-7,TRBV5-6,.,CASSLGRGRHEQYF,TGTGCCAGCAGCTTAGGCAGGGGCAGACACGAGCAGTACTTC
.,TRBJ2-7,TRBV7-8,.,CASSSSPYEQYF,TGTGCCAGCAGCTCCTCCCCCTACGAGCAGTACTTC
TRBD2,TRBJ2-7,TRBV6-1,.,CASSETSGTYEQYF,TGTGCCAGCAGTGAAACTAGCGGGACCTACGAGCAGTACTTC
TRBD2,TRBJ2-3,TRBV5-6,once,CASSFPGLGTDTQYF,TGTGCCAGCAGCTTTCCGGGACTAGGAACAGATACGCAGTATTTT
TRBD1,TRBJ2-1,TRBV18,.,CASSTQGFGNEQFF,TGTGCCAGCTCAACACAGGGGTTCGGGAATGAGCAGTTCTTC
.,TRBJ1-4,TRBV5-5,.,CASRRYLGRGNEKLFF,TGTGCCAGCAGACGATACCTTGGGAGGGGGAATGAAAAACTGTTTTTT
.,TRBJ1-2,TRBV7-9,.,CASSFTGLHYGYTF,TGTGCCAGCAGCTTCACAGGGTTACACTATGGCTACACCTTC
.,TRBJ2-2,TRBV18,.,CASSQTGNTGELFF,TGTGCCAGCTCACAGACAGGGAACACCGGGGAGCTGTTTTTT
TRBD1,TRBJ2-2,TRBV5-8,.,CASSLIRGSTGELFF,TGTGCCAGCAGCTTAATCAGGGGGAGCACCGGGGAGCTGTTTTTT
.,TRBJ2-3,TRBV11-2,.,CASSKGGDTQYF,TGTGCCAGCAGCAAAGGGGGAGATACGCAGTATTTT
.,TRBJ1-2,TRBV6-5,.,CASSYGGLPYGYTF,TGTGCCAGCAGTTATGGAGGTCTTCCCTATGGCTACACCTTC
.,TRBJ2-2,TRBV3-1/TRBV3-2,.,CASRYGGPAGELFF,TGTGCCAGCAGGTACGGAGGGCCCGCCGGGGAGCTGTTTTTT
TRBD1,TRBJ2-6,TRBV6-1,once,CASSDWTGAASGANVLTF,TGTGCCAGCAGTGATTGGACAGGGGCCGCCTCTGGGGCCAACGTCCTGACTTTC
.,TRBJ2-7,TRBV2,.,CASTRASPEQYF,TGTGCCAGCACCAGAGCGAGTCCCGAGCAGTACTTC
.,TRBJ2-7,TRBV2,.,CASSGRSGSYEQYF,TGTGCCAGCAGTGGAAGGTCGGGATCGTACGAGCAGTACTTC
.,TRBJ1-6,TRBV3-1/TRBV3-2,.,CASSQEQAYSPLHF,TGTGCCAGCAGCCAAGAACAGGCCTATTCACCCCTCCACTTT
TRBD1,TRBJ2-1,TRBV27,.,CASSPLWGTGFREQFF,TGTGCCAGCAGCCCCCTCTGGGGGACAGGGTTTCGTGAGCAGTTCTTC
TRBD1,TRBJ1-2,TRBV4-1,.,CASSRDRGEYGYTF,TGCGCCAGCAGCCGGGACAGGGGAGAGTATGGCTACACCTTC
.,TRBJ1-2,TRBV18,.,CASSPPGGYGYTF,TGTGCCAGCTCACCACCGGGGGGCTATGGCTACACCTTC
TRBD1,TRBJ2-6,TRBV3-1/TRBV3-2,.,CASSSTGQVTAGANVLTF,TGTGCCAGCAGCTCGACTGGACAGGTGACAGCTGGGGCCAACGTCCTGACTTTC